This T cell receptor (beta chain) was identified in a study of blood T cell repertoires in COVID-19. Whole-study context: COVID-19 samples, acute and convalescent, were from the United States, Italy and Spain.

CDR1 is SEHNR, CDR2 FQNEAQ, per germline (reference sequence). This CDR3 spans 14 amino acids. V was pared by 5 bases and J by 3 bases, with 5 bases of the junction left unmatched. The authors' processing: Quantification of nucleated cells was approximated via reference gene primer amplification. Here immunoSEQ multiplex PCR was the method, and the copy in TCRdb shows in-frame clones only, minus some. V and J calls and clone size come straight from that table; D and trimming were deduced from the DNA. The sample contains around 50,000 clones, 82% of which appear only once. The V and J genes are TRBV7-9 and TRBJ1-1; 8 bases are a match to TRBD1. Source material: peripheral blood. The clonotype was recovered from a woman aged 55-70 years with acute or convalescent COVID-19. The CDR3 sequence is CASSRTGSDTEAFF. CDR3 coding DNA: TGTGCCAGCAGCCGGACAGGGTCGGACACTGAAGCTTTCTTT.